This T cell receptor beta chain stems from a study of shared clonotypes between healthy human individuals. This clone was counted between two and nine times. Assay used: immunoSEQ multiplex PCR; TCRdb lists only in-frame clones, some missing. The data hold about 670,000 clones, with 60% to 80% observed a single time. The germline CDR1 and CDR2 sequences are MDHEN and SYDVKM. The CDR3 loop spans 13 amino acids. With 6 bases removed from V and 5 bases from J, the gap between germline ends came to 13 bases. Sequenced sample: memory CD4+ T cells sorted from blood. Stated subset: CD45RA-negative fraction. This receptor was taken from a woman aged 25 to 39 in good health. This chain connects TRBV28 to TRBJ1-2, with D possibly matching TRBD1 (6 bases). This chain's CDR3 is CASRPTGGYGYTF. CDR3 nucleotide sequence: TGTGCCAGCAGGCCGACAGGAGGATATGGCTACACCTTC.